The clone carrying this T cell receptor beta chain was seen ten or more times. Antigen unknown. These data originate in a study of identical twins. Study observations and caveats: Invariant T cells like MAIT and iNKT could partly confound the zero-insertion analyses. Insertion counts were lower in abundant cord blood beta clonotypes, a trend that memory repertoires did not show.

Trimming removed 1 base at V and 4 bases at J, with 12 bases between. The CDR3 loop spans 15 amino acids. CDR1 is SGHTA, CDR2 FQGNSA, per germline. Unique molecular identifiers were present on cDNA, and template switching added a universal primer site. MiXCR was run by TCRdb on the 5' RACE reads, yielding one entry per CDR3 protein. Of 1.5 million or so distinct CDR3 sequences in the sample, roughly a third were seen once. Sequenced input: cord blood. The rearrangement links TRBV7-2 to TRBJ2-3; unclear D gene. The TCR comes from a newborn girl in good health. Here the CDR3 DNA reads TGTGCCAGCAGCTTAGAGCCCTCAGCCCCAGATACGCAGTATTTT. This encodes CASSLEPSAPDTQYF.